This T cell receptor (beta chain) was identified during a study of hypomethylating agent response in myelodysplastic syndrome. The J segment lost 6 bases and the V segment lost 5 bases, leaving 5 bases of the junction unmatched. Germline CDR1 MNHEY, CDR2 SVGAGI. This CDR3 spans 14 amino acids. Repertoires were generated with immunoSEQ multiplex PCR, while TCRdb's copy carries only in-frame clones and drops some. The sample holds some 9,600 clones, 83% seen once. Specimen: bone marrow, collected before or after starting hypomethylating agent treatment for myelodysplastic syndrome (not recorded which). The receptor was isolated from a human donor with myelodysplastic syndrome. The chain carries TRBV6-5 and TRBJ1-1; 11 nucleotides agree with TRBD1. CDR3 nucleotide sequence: TGTGCCAGCAGTCGGGGACAGGGGGTTGCTGAAGCTTTCTTT. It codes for CASSRGQGVAEAFF.